These T cell receptor beta chains were read from a single sample in a study of cytotoxic CD8 clonotypes in ibrutinib-treated CLL. Libraries were prepared by immunoSEQ multiplex PCR; TCRdb keeps only in-frame clonotypes and omits some of them. The profile covers 110,000 to 150,000 clones, with around 76% appearing a single time and 5.1% taken by the ten largest. The sequencing used PBMCs, collected after 24 months of ibrutinib treatment. The receptors originated from a human donor with chronic lymphocytic leukemia. CDR3s include the opening cysteine and the closing phenylalanine or tryptophan. A D gene is named only where the DNA matches it firmly. Part of the rows lack a size; the others show once, few, many or a class for expanded clones.

v_gene	d_gene	j_gene	abundance	CDR3aa	CDR3nt
TRBV4-3	TRBD2	TRBJ2-7	-	CASSQGLGLAGQKSYEQYF	TGCGCCAGCAGCCAAGGCCTCGGACTAGCGGGACAGAAGTCCTACGAGCAGTACTTC
TRBV28	-	TRBJ2-3	many	CASTAEVRTDTQYF	TGTGCCAGCACTGCGGAAGTGCGCACAGATACGCAGTATTTT
TRBV6-6	-	TRBJ1-6	-	CASSTPGGGSPLHF	TGTGCCAGCAGTACCCCGGGCGGGGGGTCACCCCTCCACTTT
TRBV6-6	-	TRBJ2-3	-	CASNGPATTDTQYF	TGTGCCAGCAACGGGCCCGCCACCACAGATACGCAGTATTTT
TRBV19	-	TRBJ2-7	-	CATADRAGDEQYF	TGTGCCACCGCTGACCGGGCAGGAGACGAGCAGTACTTC
TRBV28	-	TRBJ1-5	-	CASEPGDRGGGHF	TGTGCCAGCGAGCCCGGGGACCGTGGTGGAGGGCATTTT
TRBV7-3	-	TRBJ2-7	-	CASSPRDRSYEQYF	TGTGCCAGCAGCCCCAGGGACCGAAGCTACGAGCAGTACTTC
TRBV14	-	TRBJ2-1	-	CASSPGRVGREQFF	TGTGCCAGCAGCCCGGGTAGGGTGGGTCGTGAGCAGTTCTTC
TRBV7-2	-	TRBJ1-3	many	CASSAYPGVGNTIYF	TGTGCCAGCAGCGCCTACCCAGGGGTTGGAAACACCATATATTTT
TRBV7-2	TRBD1	TRBJ1-6	-	CASTPAATGRNSPLHF	TGTGCCAGCACGCCAGCCGCGACAGGGCGGAATTCACCCCTCCACTTT
TRBV7-7	-	TRBJ2-7	-	CASSLGSGAYEQYF	TGTGCCAGCAGCTTAGGTTCAGGCGCCTACGAGCAGTACTTC
TRBV7-2	-	TRBJ2-7	-	CASSLDSREQYF	TGTGCCAGCAGCTTAGATTCCAGGGAGCAGTACTTC
TRBV6-4	-	TRBJ1-1	many	CASSLRPHTEAFF	TGTGCCAGCAGTCTTCGACCGCACACTGAAGCTTTCTTT
TRBV2	-	TRBJ2-1	-	CASSVGQAGYNEQFF	TGTGCCAGCAGTGTTGGTCAAGCTGGGTACAATGAGCAGTTCTTC
TRBV27	TRBD2	TRBJ2-7	-	CASSLLREASYEQYF	TGTGCCAGCAGTTTGCTGCGGGAGGCCTCCTACGAGCAGTACTTC
TRBV9	-	TRBJ1-1	-	CASSSHMNTEAFF	TGTGCCAGCAGCTCCCACATGAACACTGAAGCTTTCTTT
TRBV19	TRBD1	TRBJ2-1	-	CASSPETGSSYNEQFF	TGTGCCAGTAGTCCCGAGACAGGGAGCTCCTACAATGAGCAGTTCTTC
TRBV19	-	TRBJ1-3	few	CASSFFASRISGNTIYF	TGTGCCAGTAGTTTCTTCGCCTCCCGGATCTCTGGAAACACCATATATTTT
TRBV7-3	TRBD2	TRBJ2-5	-	CASSLMGLAGGETQYF	TGTGCCAGCAGCTTAATGGGACTAGCGGGTGGGGAGACCCAGTACTTC
TRBV11-2	-	TRBJ2-7	-	CASSQHHSYEQYF	TGTGCCAGCAGCCAGCACCACTCCTACGAGCAGTACTTC
TRBV9	-	TRBJ1-6	-	CASTNGVSPLHF	TGTGCCAGCACCAATGGGGTTTCACCCCTCCACTTT
TRBV5-1	TRBD1	TRBJ1-4	many	CASSPGQRGEKLFF	TGCGCCAGCAGCCCGGGACAGAGAGGTGAAAAACTGTTTTTT
TRBV7-3	-	TRBJ1-1	-	CASSLQGNTEAFF	TGTGCCAGCAGCCTACAGGGAAACACTGAAGCTTTCTTT
TRBV27	TRBD1	TRBJ2-7	-	CASSPGQPSEQYF	TGTGCCAGCAGTCCGGGACAGCCCTCCGAGCAGTACTTC
TRBV7-6	TRBD2	TRBJ2-7	-	CASSTPTSGAYEQYF	TGTGCCAGCAGCACCCCGACTAGCGGGGCCTACGAGCAGTACTTC
TRBV6-6	-	TRBJ2-5	-	CASRPGTRGGTQYF	TGTGCCAGCAGGCCCGGGACCCGCGGAGGGACCCAGTACTTC
TRBV28	-	TRBJ1-6	-	CASHPSPNSPLHF	TGTGCCAGCCACCCCTCCCCAAATTCACCCCTCCACTTT
TRBV19	TRBD2	TRBJ2-2	-	CASRRGANTGELFF	TGTGCCAGTAGGCGGGGGGCTAACACCGGGGAGCTGTTTTTT
TRBV7-3	-	TRBJ2-5	-	CASSLTGPQETQYF	TGTGCCAGCAGCTTAACGGGTCCTCAAGAGACCCAGTACTTC
TRBV11-1	-	TRBJ2-3	-	CASSPRRRAQASTDTQYF	TGTGCCAGCAGCCCCCGCCGGCGAGCGCAGGCCAGCACAGATACGCAGTATTTT
TRBV5-1	TRBD1	TRBJ1-5	few	CASSSTGGEGPQHF	TGCGCCAGCAGCTCGACAGGGGGCGAGGGGCCCCAGCATTTT
TRBV6-6	TRBD2	TRBJ2-1	-	CASSYSGLAAYNEQFF	TGTGCCAGCAGTTACTCGGGGCTAGCGGCCTACAATGAGCAGTTCTTC
TRBV7-9	-	TRBJ2-2	-	CASSPRGGGGTGELFF	TGTGCCAGCAGCCCCCGGGGAGGGGGCGGCACCGGGGAGCTGTTTTTT
TRBV7-2	TRBD2	TRBJ2-3	-	CASSFLSAGGRGDTQYF	TGTGCCAGCAGCTTCCTTTCAGCGGGAGGGCGGGGAGATACGCAGTATTTT
TRBV5-1	-	TRBJ2-5	-	CASKGVETQYF	TGCGCCAGCAAAGGAGTGGAGACCCAGTACTTC
TRBV6-5	TRBD1	TRBJ1-2	once	CASSAQGNGYTF	TGTGCCAGCAGTGCACAGGGGAATGGCTACACCTTC
TRBV5-1	-	TRBJ2-3	-	CASSPRTATDTQYF	TGCGCCAGCAGCCCTCGGACAGCTACAGATACGCAGTATTTT
TRBV6-1	-	TRBJ1-3	-	CASSERDRLVNTIYF	TGTGCCAGCAGTGAAAGGGACCGCTTAGTAAACACCATATATTTT
TRBV29-1	-	TRBJ1-4	-	CSVEDWRAVGEKLFF	TGCAGCGTTGAAGATTGGAGGGCCGTAGGGGAAAAACTGTTTTTT
TRBV12-5	-	TRBJ1-1	-	CASGSGSPGFF	TGTGCTAGTGGTTCGGGATCCCCTGGTTTCTTT
TRBV6-5	-	TRBJ1-3	few	CASSYSRALGNTIYF	TGTGCCAGCAGTTACTCAAGAGCCCTGGGGAACACCATATATTTT
TRBV7-2	-	TRBJ2-7	few	CASSPRQDYEQYF	TGTGCCAGCAGCCCTCGACAGGACTACGAGCAGTACTTC
TRBV6-5	-	TRBJ2-7	-	CASSNGASHYEQYF	TGTGCCAGCAGCAACGGGGCGAGCCACTACGAGCAGTACTTC
TRBV30	-	TRBJ1-5	-	CAWSGGWEWNQPQHF	TGTGCCTGGAGTGGAGGGTGGGAGTGGAATCAGCCCCAGCATTTT
TRBV27	-	TRBJ1-4	-	CASSPDRLWALNEKLFF	TGTGCCAGCAGCCCCGACAGACTTTGGGCCCTTAATGAAAAACTGTTTTTT
TRBV5-1	-	TRBJ2-2	-	CASSLDSPPGELFF	TGCGCCAGCAGCTTGGATAGCCCTCCCGGGGAGCTGTTTTTT
TRBV5-1	-	TRBJ2-7	few	CASSLDGEQYF	TGCGCCAGCAGCTTAGATGGGGAGCAGTACTTC
TRBV6-5	TRBD2	TRBJ2-7	-	CASTWGGDGYEQYF	TGTGCCAGCACCTGGGGAGGGGATGGGTACGAGCAGTACTTC
TRBV11-3	-	TRBJ1-1	once	CASSPAGGLGAFF	TGTGCCAGCAGCCCGGCCGGGGGCTTGGGGGCTTTCTTT
TRBV6-5	-	TRBJ1-4	-	CASSYGTGAPKLFF	TGTGCCAGCAGTTACGGGACCGGGGCCCCAAAACTGTTTTTT
TRBV4-3	TRBD2	TRBJ2-2	-	CASSLRGGPDTGELFF	TGCGCCAGCAGCCTCCGCGGGGGGCCGGACACCGGGGAGCTGTTTTTT
TRBV10-3	TRBD1	TRBJ1-5	-	CATGTGDNQPQHF	TGTGCCACCGGGACAGGGGATAATCAGCCCCAGCATTTT
TRBV11-2	TRBD1	TRBJ2-7	-	CASSLGGQGSEQYF	TGTGCCAGCAGCTTAGGGGGACAGGGGAGCGAGCAGTACTTC